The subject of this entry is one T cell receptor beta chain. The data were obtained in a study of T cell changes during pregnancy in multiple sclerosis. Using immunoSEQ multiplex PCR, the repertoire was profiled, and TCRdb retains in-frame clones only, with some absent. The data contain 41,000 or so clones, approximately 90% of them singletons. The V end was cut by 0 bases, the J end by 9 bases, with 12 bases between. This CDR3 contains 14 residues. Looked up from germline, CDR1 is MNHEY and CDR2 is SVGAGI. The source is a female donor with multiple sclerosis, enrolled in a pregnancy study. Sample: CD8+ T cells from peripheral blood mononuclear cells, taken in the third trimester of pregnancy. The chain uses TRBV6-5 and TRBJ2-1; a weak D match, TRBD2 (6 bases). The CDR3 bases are TGTGCCAGCAGTTACTCGATCCAGGGAGGTGAGCAGTTCTTC. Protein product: CASSYSIQGGEQFF.